Listed here are 9 T cell receptor beta chains from one sample, sequenced in a study of cytomegalovirus exposure and HLA in healthy donors. PCR used 60 Vbeta primers and 13 Jbeta primers. Assay used: immunoSEQ multiplex PCR; TCRdb lists only in-frame clones, some missing. The sample carries about 160,000 clones, around 84% recorded once. The sequenced sample consisted of PBMCs. The source is a man in his fifties or sixties in good health and CMV-seropositive.

The rearrangement joins TRBV7-3 to TRBJ2-1; D is possibly TRBD1 (6 bases). CDR1 SGHTA and CDR2 FQGTGA come from the germline V gene. CDR3 length: 14 amino acids. V was trimmed by 2 bases and J by 8 bases, leaving 13 bases between them. The CDR3 region is CASSLLQGYDEQFF. The CDR3 DNA follows: TGTGCCAGCAGCTTACTGCAGGGGTACGATGAGCAGTTCTTC.

The chain links TRBV19 to TRBJ1-1; no definite D call. Deletions cut 5 bases from V and 2 bases from J, with 12 bases between. Germline CDR1 LNHDA, CDR2 SQIVND (reference sequence). The CDR3 totals 14 residues. CDR3: CASSPLAHNTEAFF. The DNA for the CDR3 is TGTGCCAGTAGTCCCCTGGCCCATAACACTGAAGCTTTCTTT.

In its sample, this clone was seen once. The chain couples TRBV11-2 to TRBJ2-3, with 10 bases aligning to TRBD1. CDR3 length: 16 residues. The V gene's germline CDR1 is SGHAT and CDR2 FQNNGV. V was pared by 8 bases and J by 2 bases, with 10 bases of the junction left unmatched. DNA for the CDR3: TGTGCCAGCGGCAGGAGGGACAGGGGACCCACAGATACGCAGTATTTT. Its translation: CASGRRDRGPTDTQYF.

There are a few counts of this clone. This chain links TRBV6-1 with TRBJ1-5, with a weak D call TRBD1 (6 bases). Trimming left V 2 bases short and J 3 bases short, with 11 bases between. The germline gives CDR1 MNHNS, CDR2 SASEGT. The CDR3 is 15 amino acids. The CDR3 protein is CASSEFTGPNQPQHF. The CDR3 DNA reads as TGTGCCAGCAGTGAATTTACAGGGCCCAATCAGCCCCAGCATTTT.

The chain couples TRBV25-1 to TRBJ1-1; 8 nucleotides match TRBD1. CDR3 length equals 14 residues. Trimming at V came to 6 bases and at J to 2 bases, leaving 5 bases not matched to a gene. CDR1 and CDR2 from the germline V gene are MGHDK and SYGVNS. The DNA of the CDR3 is TGTGCCAGCAGATCCGGGACAGGAAACACTGAAGCTTTCTTT. Translating gives CASRSGTGNTEAFF.

This rearrangement joins TRBV6-6 to TRBJ1-2, with no clear D. Trimming stripped 6 bases from V and 4 bases from J, with 9 bases between. The CDR3 is 12 amino acids. CDR1 is MNHNY, CDR2 SVGAGI, per germline (reference sequence). CDR3 loop: CASREGVYGYTF. The CDR3 region has the DNA TGTGCCAGCAGGGAGGGTGTCTATGGCTACACCTTC.

The J gene is TRBJ1-2, the V gene TRBV2; 11 nucleotides match TRBD1. Losses at the gene ends were 6 bases for V and 1 base for J; bases not matched to a gene: 4. The CDR3 consists of 15 residues. From germline, CDR1 is SNHLY and CDR2 FYNNEI. CDR3 protein: CASSSGTGGNYGYTF. The DNA of the CDR3 is TGTGCCAGCAGCTCCGGGACAGGGGGTAACTATGGCTACACCTTC. The variable domain in full, with the rest retrieved from reference TRBV2 and TRBJ1-2, is EPEVTQTPSHQVTQMGQEVILRCVPISNHLYFYWYRQILGQKVEFLVSFYNNEISEKSEIFDDQFSVERPDGSNFTLKIRSTKLEDSAMYFCASSSGTGGNYGYTFGSGTRLTVV.

The chain recombines TRBV5-1 with TRBJ1-1; 8 bases map to TRBD1. The CDR3 is 14 residues long. Germline CDR1 reads SGHRS; CDR2 reads YFSETQ. The ends lost 4 bases at V and 5 bases at J; junction bases unmatched: 7. CDR3 sequence reads: CASSRWTGITEAFF. The DNA of the CDR3 is TGCGCCAGCAGCCGATGGACAGGGATAACTGAAGCTTTCTTT.

The chain combines TRBV19 with TRBJ1-5; TRBD1 agrees at 9 bases. V shed 5 bases and J 3 bases; nucleotides not matched to a gene: 11. The CDR3 is 17 amino acids. The germline gives CDR1 LNHDA, CDR2 SQIVND (reference sequence). In DNA, the CDR3 is TGTGCCAGTAGTGTCCTCCCGGGACAGGGTCCCAATCAGCCCCAGCATTTT. Translating gives CASSVLPGQGPNQPQHF.